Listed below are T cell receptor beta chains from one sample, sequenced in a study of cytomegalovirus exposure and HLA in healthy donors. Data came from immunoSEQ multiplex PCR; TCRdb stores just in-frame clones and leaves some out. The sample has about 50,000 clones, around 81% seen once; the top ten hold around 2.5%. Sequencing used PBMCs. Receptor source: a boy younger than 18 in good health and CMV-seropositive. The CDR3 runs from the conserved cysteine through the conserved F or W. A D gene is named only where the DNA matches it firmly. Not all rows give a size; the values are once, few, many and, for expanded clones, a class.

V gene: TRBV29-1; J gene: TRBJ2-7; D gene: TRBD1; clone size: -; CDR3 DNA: TGCAGCGTCGGACAGGGTATCTACGAGCAGTACTTC; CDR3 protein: CSVGQGIYEQYF
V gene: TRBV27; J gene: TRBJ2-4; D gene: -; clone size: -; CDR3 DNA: TGTGCCAGCAGTTTAATAGGGGAAAACATTCAGTACTTC; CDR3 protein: CASSLIGENIQYF
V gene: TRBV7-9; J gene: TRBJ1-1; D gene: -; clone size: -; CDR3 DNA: TGTGCCAGCAGCTCTGGGGGGGCCGTTGAAGCTTTCTTT; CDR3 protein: CASSSGGAVEAFF
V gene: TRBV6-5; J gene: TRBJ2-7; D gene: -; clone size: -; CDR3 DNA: TGTGCCAGCAGTGGGGAGGGACAGGTCTACGAGCAGTACTTC; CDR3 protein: CASSGEGQVYEQYF
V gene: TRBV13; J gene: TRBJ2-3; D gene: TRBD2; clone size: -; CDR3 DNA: TGTGCCAGCAGCCGAAGACCTAGCGGGGGGGTAGCTTTT; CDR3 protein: CASSRRPSGGVAF
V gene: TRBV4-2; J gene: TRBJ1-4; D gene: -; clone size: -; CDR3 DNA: TGTGCCAGCAGCCAAGATCTATACAGGGCGGATGAAAAACTGTTTTTT; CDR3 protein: CASSQDLYRADEKLFF
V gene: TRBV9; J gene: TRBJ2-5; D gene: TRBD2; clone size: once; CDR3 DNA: TGTGCCAGCAGCGTAGACGGGGGGGCCGCAGAGACCCAGTACTTC; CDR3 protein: CASSVDGGAAETQYF
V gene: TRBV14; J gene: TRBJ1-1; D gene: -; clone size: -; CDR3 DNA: TGTGCCAGCAGCCAACAAGGGGCAAGGACTGAAGCTTTCTTT; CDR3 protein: CASSQQGARTEAFF
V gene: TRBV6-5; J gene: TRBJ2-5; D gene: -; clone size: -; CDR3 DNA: TGTGCCAGCAGTTACAGCGGGGAGACCCAGTACTTC; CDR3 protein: CASSYSGETQYF
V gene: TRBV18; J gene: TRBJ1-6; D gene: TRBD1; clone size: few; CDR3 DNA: TGTGCCAGCTCACCCGGGAGACAGGGGATTTATTCACCCCTCCACTTT; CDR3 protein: CASSPGRQGIYSPLHF
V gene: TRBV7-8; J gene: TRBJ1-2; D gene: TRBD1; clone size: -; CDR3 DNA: TGTGCCAGCAGCTTAGCAACAGGGGCCGCCTATGGCTACACCTTC; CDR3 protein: CASSLATGAAYGYTF
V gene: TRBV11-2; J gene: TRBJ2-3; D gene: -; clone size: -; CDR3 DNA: TGTGCCAGCAGCTCTCCGGGACTTAACACAGATACGCAGTATTTT; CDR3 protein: CASSSPGLNTDTQYF
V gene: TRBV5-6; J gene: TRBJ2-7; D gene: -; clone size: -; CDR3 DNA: TGTGCCAGCAGCTTGGGTCGGTCCCCCTCCTACGAGCAGTACTTC; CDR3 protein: CASSLGRSPSYEQYF
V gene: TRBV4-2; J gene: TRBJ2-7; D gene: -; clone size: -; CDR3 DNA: TGTGCCAGCAGCCAAGAATACGGGACATCTATAGAGCAGTACTTC; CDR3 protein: CASSQEYGTSIEQYF
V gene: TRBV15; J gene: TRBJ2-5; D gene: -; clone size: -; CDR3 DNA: TGTGCCACCGAGGGATTACAAGAGACCCAGTACTTC; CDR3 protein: CATEGLQETQYF
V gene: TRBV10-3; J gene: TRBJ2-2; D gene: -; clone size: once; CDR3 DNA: TGTGCCATCAGTGAGACCACACTAGTGACGGGGACCGGGGAGCTGTTTTTT; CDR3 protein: CAISETTLVTGTGELFF
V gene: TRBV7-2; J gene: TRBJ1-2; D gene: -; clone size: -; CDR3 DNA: TGTGCCAGCAGCTTAGAAATTTCGCGGCCGAAAGATGGCTACACCTTC; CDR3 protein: CASSLEISRPKDGYTF
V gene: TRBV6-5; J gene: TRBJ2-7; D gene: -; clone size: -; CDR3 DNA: TGTGCCAGCAGTCCGTTGGGGGGTACCTCCTACGAGCAGTACTTC; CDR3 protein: CASSPLGGTSYEQYF
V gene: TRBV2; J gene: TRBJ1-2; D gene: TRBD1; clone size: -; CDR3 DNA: TGTGCCAGCAGCCACGACAGGGGGAGGGAAAATGGCTACACCTTC; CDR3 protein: CASSHDRGRENGYTF
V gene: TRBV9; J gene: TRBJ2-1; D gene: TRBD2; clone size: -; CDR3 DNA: TGTGCCAGCAGTGGGACTACCAATGAGCAGTTCTTC; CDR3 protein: CASSGTTNEQFF
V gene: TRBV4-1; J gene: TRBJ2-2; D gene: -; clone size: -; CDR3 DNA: TGCGCCAGCAGCCAACTAGTGAATACCGGGGAGCTGTTTTTT; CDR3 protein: CASSQLVNTGELFF
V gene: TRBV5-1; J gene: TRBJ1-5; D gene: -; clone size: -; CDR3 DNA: TGCGCCAGCAGCTTCGACATGAGCAATCAGCCCCAGCATTTT; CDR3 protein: CASSFDMSNQPQHF
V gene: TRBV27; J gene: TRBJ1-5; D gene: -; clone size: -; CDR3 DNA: TGTGCCACCCGAAAGGGGGGGCCCGTTTCGCCCCAGCATTTT; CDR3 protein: CATRKGGPVSPQHF
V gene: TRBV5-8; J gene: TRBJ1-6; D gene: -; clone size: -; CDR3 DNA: TGTGCCAGCAGCCCACAGGGTCCCCATAATTCACCCCTCCACTTT; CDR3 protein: CASSPQGPHNSPLHF
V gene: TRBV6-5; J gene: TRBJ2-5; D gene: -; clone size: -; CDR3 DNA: TGTGCCAGCAGCCAACACGAATTACAAGAGACCCAGTACTTC; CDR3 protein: CASSQHELQETQYF
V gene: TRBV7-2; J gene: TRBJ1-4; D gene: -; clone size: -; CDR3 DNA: TGTGCCAGCAGCTTAGGGAACGGGGAAAAACTGTTTTTT; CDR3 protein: CASSLGNGEKLFF
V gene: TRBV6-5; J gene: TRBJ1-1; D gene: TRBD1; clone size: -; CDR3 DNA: TGTGCCAGCAACCCGGGACAGGGGTCGTCTTTCTTT; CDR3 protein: CASNPGQGSSFF
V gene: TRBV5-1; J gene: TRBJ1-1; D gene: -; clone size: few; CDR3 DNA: TGCGCCAGCAGCTTGGTTTTGGCGGGCACTGAAGCTTTCTTT; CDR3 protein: CASSLVLAGTEAFF
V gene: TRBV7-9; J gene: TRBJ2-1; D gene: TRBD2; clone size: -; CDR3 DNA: TGTGCCAGCAGCTTAGGGGGGGGTAGCACCTACAATGAGCAGTTCTTC; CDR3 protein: CASSLGGGSTYNEQFF
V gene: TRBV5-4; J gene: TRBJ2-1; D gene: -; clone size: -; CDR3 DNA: TGTGCCAGCAGCGGAGGGAGCTTGAGCTCCTACAATGAGCAGTTCTTC; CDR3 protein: CASSGGSLSSYNEQFF
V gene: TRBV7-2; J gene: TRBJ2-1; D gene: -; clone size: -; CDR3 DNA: TGTGCCAGCAGCAAACACCTCAGCGACGAGGTTAGAGGGTTCTTC; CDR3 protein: CASSKHLSDEVRGFF
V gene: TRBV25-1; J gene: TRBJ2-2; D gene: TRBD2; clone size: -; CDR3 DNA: TGTGCCAGCGGGAGACTAGCGGGGGATCTGTCCGGGGAGCTGTTTTTT; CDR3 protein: CASGRLAGDLSGELFF
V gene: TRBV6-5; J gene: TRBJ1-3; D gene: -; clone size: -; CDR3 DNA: TGTGCCAGCAGTATCGATCCGGGGGCTGGAAACACCATATATTTT; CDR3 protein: CASSIDPGAGNTIYF
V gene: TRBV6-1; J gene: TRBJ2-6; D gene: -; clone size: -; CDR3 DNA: TGTGCCACTAAGGACAGTTTACCCGGGGCCAACGTCCTGACTTTC; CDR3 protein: CATKDSLPGANVLTF
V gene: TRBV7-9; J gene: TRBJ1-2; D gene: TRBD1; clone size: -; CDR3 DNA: TGTGCCAGCAGACCAACAGGGGGTAACTATGGCTACACCTTC; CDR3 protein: CASRPTGGNYGYTF